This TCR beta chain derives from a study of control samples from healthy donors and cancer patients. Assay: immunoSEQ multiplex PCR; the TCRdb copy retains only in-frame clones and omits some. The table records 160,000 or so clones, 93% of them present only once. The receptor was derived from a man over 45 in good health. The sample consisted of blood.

This CDR3 reads CASSDGLHSPLHF. Here the CDR3 DNA reads TGTGCCAGCAGCGACGGGTTGCATTCACCCCTCCACTTT. The chain links TRBV2 to TRBJ1-6, with D uncertain. V was pared by 6 bases and J by 8 bases, with 11 bases between. The CDR3 sequence is 13 residues long. Per the germline V gene, CDR1 is SNHLY and CDR2 is FYNNEI.